This TCR beta chain was profiled in a study of blood T cell repertoires in COVID-19. Study summary: The samples span acute and convalescent COVID-19 from the United States, Italy and Spain. In each case, the material was cDNA or gDNA derived from T cells, B-cell-depleted T cells, or PBMCs.

In the authors' workflow: The authors estimated nucleated cell counts from reference gene primer amplification. TCRdb's table, derived via immunoSEQ multiplex PCR, lists solely in-frame clones and lacks some. V and J calls and clone size are given by that table; D and trimming were obtained from the DNA. The top ten hold roughly 6.2% of the sample, which has some 210,000 clones, around nine tenths seen once. The sample comprised peripheral blood. The TCR originated in a middle-aged woman who had recovered from COVID-19.

CDR3 loop: CASSMVSGSSYEQYF. In nucleotides, the CDR3 is TGTGCCAGTAGTATGGTTAGCGGGAGCTCCTACGAGCAGTACTTC. The rearrangement joins TRBV19 to TRBJ2-7, with 9 bases aligning to TRBD2. CDR1 is LNHDA and CDR2 is SQIVND in the germline V gene (reference sequence). CDR3 length: 15 residues. Unmatched junction bases numbered 3, after V lost 3 bases and J lost 0 bases.